Listed below are T cell receptor beta chains from one sample, sequenced in a study of blood T cell repertoires in COVID-19. Clones were sequenced by immunoSEQ multiplex PCR, and TCRdb holds only the in-frame ones, with some missing. The table lists about 100,000 clones, 80% to 95% of them singletons, with over 2% in the top ten. The specimen sequenced was peripheral blood. Receptors originate from a man in his fifties with active COVID-19. CDR3s include the opening cysteine and the closing phenylalanine or tryptophan. A D gene is named only where the DNA matches it firmly. Only some rows state a clone size, as once, few, many or a class for expanded clones.

J gene,D gene,V gene,clone size,CDR3 protein,CDR3 DNA
TRBJ2-3,TRBD2,TRBV5-5,.,CASSRGDSSTDTQYF,TGTGCCAGCAGCCGGGGGGATTCTAGCACAGATACGCAGTATTTT
TRBJ2-1,TRBD2,TRBV5-6,.,CASSKPAGGPDEQFF,TGTGCCAGCAGCAAACCAGCGGGAGGGCCAGATGAGCAGTTCTTC
TRBJ2-3,.,TRBV18,.,CASSGWGGTDTQYF,TGTGCCAGCTCGGGCTGGGGGGGCACAGATACGCAGTATTTT
TRBJ2-7,TRBD1,TRBV2,.,CASSRTGQGYEQYF,TGTGCCAGCAGTAGAACGGGACAGGGCTACGAGCAGTACTTC
TRBJ2-5,TRBD2,TRBV5-1,.,CASSKTSARQETQYF,TGCGCCAGCAGCAAGACTAGCGCGCGGCAAGAGACCCAGTACTTC
TRBJ2-5,.,TRBV14,.,CASSQDPGKQTQYF,TGTGCCAGCAGCCAAGATCCCGGGAAACAGACCCAGTACTTC
TRBJ2-7,TRBD1,TRBV25-1,.,CASSPRTGSTEQYF,TGTGCCAGCAGTCCCCGGACAGGGTCTACCGAGCAGTACTTC
TRBJ1-2,.,TRBV19,.,CASKRGPYGYTF,TGTGCCAGTAAAAGGGGCCCCTATGGCTACACCTTC
TRBJ2-6,.,TRBV6-6,.,CASTPIVSGANVLTF,TGTGCCAGCACCCCCATAGTCTCTGGGGCCAACGTCCTGACTTTC
TRBJ2-2,.,TRBV14,.,CASSHGTGELFF,TGTGCCAGCAGCCACGGCACCGGGGAGCTGTTTTTT
TRBJ1-6,.,TRBV30,few,CAWDRNLTPNSPLHF,TGTGCCTGGGACAGGAACCTTACACCAAATTCACCCCTCCACTTT
TRBJ2-4,TRBD2,TRBV5-1,.,CASSLDGGTSGNIQYF,TGCGCCAGCAGCTTGGATGGGGGGACTAGCGGGAACATTCAGTACTTC